Listed below are T cell receptor beta chains from one sample, sequenced in a study of blood T cell repertoires in COVID-19. Using immunoSEQ multiplex PCR, the repertoire was profiled, and TCRdb retains in-frame clones only, with some absent. Here the sample spans a few hundred thousand clones, approximately 90% being singletons. The sample consisted of peripheral blood. The receptors here all came from a man aged 18-30 years with active or convalescent COVID-19. CDR3s leave out the opening cysteine and the closing phenylalanine or tryptophan. Fields, in order: CDR3 protein, V gene, J gene.

cdr3_aa: ASSPLDSNQPQH
v_call: TRBV6-5
j_call: TRBJ1-5

cdr3_aa: ASSELPPNTQY
v_call: TRBV28
j_call: TRBJ2-3

cdr3_aa: ASSSSGNTQY
v_call: TRBV6-5
j_call: TRBJ2-3

cdr3_aa: ASSSLGEQY
v_call: TRBV9
j_call: TRBJ2-7

cdr3_aa: ASRKGPGQEEQY
v_call: TRBV28
j_call: TRBJ2-7

cdr3_aa: ASSPGQGETQY
v_call: TRBV12-3/TRBV12-4
j_call: TRBJ2-5

cdr3_aa: ASSLGSDGYT
v_call: TRBV13
j_call: TRBJ1-2

cdr3_aa: ASSPDRVLTGELF
v_call: TRBV27
j_call: TRBJ2-2

cdr3_aa: ASTRAGDQPQH
v_call: TRBV28
j_call: TRBJ1-5

cdr3_aa: ASSATASNQPQH
v_call: TRBV7-2
j_call: TRBJ1-5

cdr3_aa: ASSPADRGLYEQY
v_call: TRBV7-6
j_call: TRBJ2-7